Each of the 30 T cell receptor beta chains below was sequenced from the same sample in a study of T cell responses to AZD1222 COVID-19 vaccine. Measured with immunoSEQ multiplex PCR; TCRdb has only the in-frame clones, and not every one. The table records under 100,000 clones, 90% of them present only once. Sequencing was performed on peripheral blood, taken on day 0 of AZD1222 vaccination. Receptor source: an adult in good health.

This chain uses TRBV28 with TRBJ1-4, with D unclear. The V and J ends lost 6 bases and 0 bases respectively, with 5 bases between them. The germline CDR1 and CDR2 sequences are MDHEN and SYDVKM. The CDR3 length is 13 residues. The CDR3 loop is CASSFATNEKLFF. CDR3 nucleotide sequence: TGTGCCAGCAGCTTTGCAACTAATGAAAAACTGTTTTTT.

The CDR3 bases are TGCGCCAGCAGCTTATTCGGGGGAGGCCAGCCCCAGCATTTT. This gives the protein CASSLFGGGQPQHF. The V and J genes are TRBV5-1 and TRBJ1-5, with D tentatively TRBD1 (5 bases). CDR3 length: 14 amino acids. Trimming took 2 bases from V and 7 from J, leaving 13 bases between them. CDR1 is SGHRS, CDR2 YFSETQ, per germline. The whole variable domain, filled in from reference TRBV5-1 and TRBJ1-5, reads KAGVTQTPRYLIKTRGQQVTLSCSPISGHRSVSWYQQTPGQGLQFLFEYFSETQRNKGNFPGRFSGRQFSNSRSEMNVSTLELGDSALYLCASSLFGGGQPQHFGDGTRLSIL.

This clone appeared a single time. The chain couples TRBV7-2 to TRBJ2-5; 10 bases are shared with TRBD2. After removal of 5 bases from V and 2 bases from J, the junction contained 5 bases not matched to a gene. CDR3 length equals 15 residues. Germline V gene sequence: CDR1 SGHTA, CDR2 FQGNSA. The CDR3 loop reads CASSQPAGGQETQYF. For the CDR3, the DNA is TGTGCCAGCAGCCAGCCAGCGGGGGGGCAAGAGACCCAGTACTTC.

CDR3 in amino acids: CASSGTGTGSYNEQFF. In DNA form, the CDR3 reads TGTGCCAGCTCAGGAACCGGGACGGGGTCCTACAATGAGCAGTTCTTC. The chain couples TRBV18 to TRBJ2-1; either TRBD1 or TRBD2 may supply D (5 bases each). The CDR3 extends over 16 amino acids. Germline values: CDR1 KGHSH, CDR2 LQKENI. The ends were cut back, 5 bases at V and 1 base at J, with 15 bases in the middle. Combining the CDR3 with reference TRBV18 and TRBJ2-1 gives the whole variable domain NAGVMQNPRHLVRRRGQEARLRCSPMKGHSHVYWYRQLPEEGLKFMVYLQKENIIDESGMPKERFSAEFPKEGPSILRIQQVVRGDSAAYFCASSGTGTGSYNEQFFGPGTRLTVL.

The chain is built from TRBV9 and TRBJ2-1; D remains unclear. Looked up from germline, CDR1 is SGDLS and CDR2 is YYNGEE. The CDR3 has 15 amino acids. The V and J ends lost 0 bases and 8 bases respectively, with 15 bases between them. The CDR3 loop reads CASSVGQWGFDEQFF. CDR3 DNA sequence: TGTGCCAGCAGCGTAGGACAATGGGGATTCGATGAGCAGTTCTTC.

This chain joins TRBV18 and TRBJ1-5, with 9 bases lining up with TRBD1. Germline V CDR1 and CDR2: KGHSH, LQKENI. Trimming removed 4 bases from V and 7 bases from J; junction bases left unmatched: 8. This CDR3 has 15 residues. CDR3 residues: CASSRGQGGWQPQHF. CDR3 DNA: TGTGCCAGCTCACGGGGACAGGGAGGGTGGCAGCCCCAGCATTTT. Based on the CDR3 plus reference TRBV18 and TRBJ1-5, the full variable domain is NAGVMQNPRHLVRRRGQEARLRCSPMKGHSHVYWYRQLPEEGLKFMVYLQKENIIDESGMPKERFSAEFPKEGPSILRIQQVVRGDSAAYFCASSRGQGGWQPQHFGDGTRLSIL.

The sample holds a few counts of this clone. The chain combines TRBV30 with TRBJ1-2; 7 bases line up with TRBD1. Germline-derived CDR1 and CDR2 are GTSNPN and SVGIG (reference sequence). The CDR3 runs 12 residues. V lost 4 bases and J lost 7; bases outside the gene matches: 6. The CDR3 is CAWTRDSAGYTF. Written as DNA, the CDR3 is TGTGCCTGGACTAGGGACAGCGCTGGCTACACCTTC.

The chain employs TRBV7-3 and TRBJ2-2; possible D gene TRBD2, 5 bases. The germline V gene encodes CDR1 SGHTA and CDR2 FQGTGA. The CDR3 contains 16 residues. Between the trimmed V and J ends, which lost 0 bases and 1 base, there was a span of 9 bases. CDR3 loop: CASSLTRGLNTGELFF. The CDR3, as DNA: TGTGCCAGCAGCTTAACTCGAGGGTTGAACACCGGGGAGCTGTTTTTT. The full variable domain, completed using reference TRBV7-3 and TRBJ2-2, is GAGVSQTPSNKVTEKGKYVELRCDPISGHTALYWYRQSLGQGPEFLIYFQGTGAADDSGLPNDRFFAVRPEGSVSTLKIQRTERGDSAVYLCASSLTRGLNTGELFFGEGSRLTVL.

The V gene is TRBV7-2, the J gene TRBJ2-7, with 12 bases matching TRBD2. With V trimmed by 5 bases and J by 0 bases, 8 bases remained unmatched. This CDR3 comprises 17 residues. CDR1 is SGHTA and CDR2 is FQGNSA in the germline V gene. The CDR3 loop is CASSTRTSGESSYEQYF. The DNA for the CDR3 is TGTGCCAGCAGCACCCGGACTAGCGGGGAGAGCTCCTACGAGCAGTACTTC.

This rearrangement joins TRBV6-5 to TRBJ1-4; D gene ambiguous. The V end was cut by 8 bases, the J end by 4 bases, with 17 bases between. CDR3 length equals 15 residues. CDR1 MNHEY and CDR2 SVGAGI come from the germline V gene. The CDR3, as DNA: TGTGCCAGCCGAAACGTGGACCGTCGTAATGAAAAACTGTTTTTT. It is translated as CASRNVDRRNEKLFF.

CDR3 nucleotides: TGTGCCAGCAGCGAGGGGCGTGGACTAGCGGGGGGACCCACAGATACGCAGTATTTT. It translates to CASSEGRGLAGGPTDTQYF. V gene TRBV7-9 combines with J gene TRBJ2-3, with 14 positions matching TRBD2. With V trimmed by 5 bases and J by 2 bases, 12 bases remained unmatched. This CDR3 spans 19 amino acids. Per the germline V gene, CDR1 is SEHNR and CDR2 is FQNEAQ (reference sequence).

The rearrangement links TRBV3-1 (or the pseudogene TRBV3-2) to TRBJ2-7; D unclear. V was trimmed by 2 bases and J by 5 bases, leaving 4 bases between them. The germline gives CDR1 LGHDT, CDR2 YNNKEL (reference sequence). The CDR3 has 11 amino acids. This CDR3 reads CASSQSHEQYF. The CDR3 DNA reads TGTGCCAGCAGCCAATCGCACGAGCAGTACTTC.

This chain uses TRBV2 with TRBJ2-5; 8 bases map to TRBD1. The J segment lost 5 bases and the V segment lost 3 bases, leaving 2 bases of the junction unmatched. This CDR3 region has 13 residues. Germline CDR1 reads SNHLY; CDR2 reads FYNNEI. The CDR3 nucleotides read TGTGCCAGCAGTGACAGGGGGCCGGAGACCCAGTACTTC. Translating it yields CASSDRGPETQYF.

V and J are TRBV6-5 and TRBJ2-3; 11 nucleotides agree with TRBD2. CDR3 length: 14 amino acids. Germline V gene sequence: CDR1 MNHEY, CDR2 SVGAGI. After removal of 7 bases from V and 3 bases from J, the junction contained 3 bases not matched to a gene. CDR3 DNA: TGTGCCAGCAAAGTAGCGGGGGGGACAGATACGCAGTATTTT. Amino acids: CASKVAGGTDTQYF.

Here the CDR3 DNA reads TGTGCCAGCAGCTTCGTCCGGGGGGGCCCGAACACCGGGGAGCTGTTTTTT. It specifies CASSFVRGGPNTGELFF. The chain combines TRBV11-2 with TRBJ2-2, with 8 bases aligning to TRBD2. The CDR3 contains 17 residues. CDR1 SGHAT and CDR2 FQNNGV come from the germline V gene. V lost 3 bases, J lost 0 bases, and 6 bases stayed unmatched.

The chain combines TRBV27 with TRBJ1-2; maybe TRBD1 (5 bases). The CDR3 loop spans 14 amino acids. V was shortened by 6 bases and J by 2 bases, with 13 bases between the two germline ends. The germline gives CDR1 MNHEY, CDR2 SMNVEV (reference sequence). This CDR3 is CASSPGTGNYGYTF. Written as DNA, the CDR3 is TGTGCCAGCAGCCCCGGGACGGGAAACTATGGCTACACCTTC.

On this clone itself: Other DNA sequences from this sample encode an identical CDR3 as well. The rearrangement uses TRBV6-6 and TRBJ1-2; TRBD1 is a possible D gene (5 bases). Germline loops: CDR1 MNHNY, CDR2 SVGAGI (reference sequence). The CDR3 length is 15 residues. V was pared by 2 bases and J by 2 bases, with 12 bases between. The CDR3 loop is CASSYPGGGNYGYTF. CDR3 in DNA: TGTGCCAGCAGTTACCCCGGGGGGGGAAACTATGGCTACACCTTC.

The gene calls are TRBV11-2 and TRBJ1-1; no firm D call. This CDR3 comprises 15 residues. From germline, CDR1 is SGHAT and CDR2 FQNNGV. Trimming took off 5 bases at V and 3 bases at J, with 16 bases between the two ends. The CDR3 DNA follows: TGTGCCAGCAGCCCAAAATCGTGGTATGACACTGAAGCTTTCTTT. This gives the protein CASSPKSWYDTEAFF.

V gene TRBV6-5 combines with J gene TRBJ2-7; TRBD2 matches at 7 bases. The germline CDR1 and CDR2 sequences are MNHEY and SVGAGI. J lost 0 bases, V lost 7 bases, and 9 bases had no gene match. The CDR3 contains 15 residues. The CDR3 DNA sequence: TGTGCCAGCAACCGTCAACGCGGGGGCTCCTACGAGCAGTACTTC. This gives the protein CASNRQRGGSYEQYF.

The chain joins TRBV19 to TRBJ1-1; D is undetermined. CDR3 length: 14 amino acids. CDR1 LNHDA and CDR2 SQIVND come from the germline V gene (reference sequence). V gave up 3 bases and J gave up 1 base, with 9 bases separating them. The CDR3 is CASSIPGANTEAFF. CDR3 DNA sequence: TGTGCCAGTAGTATCCCTGGAGCGAACACTGAAGCTTTCTTT.

V is TRBV5-6 and J is TRBJ1-2; a weak D match, TRBD1 (6 bases). The germline gives CDR1 SGHDT, CDR2 YYEEEE. CDR3 length equals 10 residues. V was trimmed by 1 base and J by 13 bases, leaving 8 bases between them. The CDR3 bases are TGTGCCAGCAGCTTGAACAGGGCCACCTTC. Translating gives CASSLNRATF. Complete variable domain (other parts from reference TRBV5-6 and TRBJ1-2): DAGVTQSPTHLIKTRGQQVTLRCSPKSGHDTVSWYQQALGQGPQFIFQYYEEEERQRGNFPDRFSGHQFPNYSSELNVNALLLGDSALYLCASSLNRATFGSGTRLTVV.

The chain couples TRBV19 to TRBJ2-5; no clear D. This CDR3 spans 14 amino acids. The germline V gene has CDR1 LNHDA and CDR2 SQIVND (reference sequence). CDR3: CAAQPSPTIETQYF. CDR3 coding DNA: TGTGCTGCGCAGCCCTCTCCCACGATAGAGACCCAGTACTTC.

CDR3 region: CASSATGSGANVLTF. The DNA of the CDR3 is TGTGCCAGCAGCGCCACAGGGTCTGGGGCCAACGTCCTGACTTTC. The chain links TRBV13 to TRBJ2-6, with a weak D call TRBD1 (6 bases). This CDR3 region has 15 residues. Trimming left V 5 bases short and J 1 base short, with 9 bases between. Germline CDR1 PRHDT, CDR2 FYEKMQ (reference sequence). Using reference TRBV13 and TRBJ2-6 for the parts outside the CDR3, the full variable domain is AAGVIQSPRHLIKEKRETATLKCYPIPRHDTVYWYQQGPGQDPQFLISFYEKMQSDKGSIPDRFSAQQFSDYHSELNMSSLELGDSALYFCASSATGSGANVLTFGAGSRLTVL.

The chain joins TRBV7-2 to TRBJ1-4, with D possibly being TRBD1 (5 bases). V was clipped by 5 bases and J by 5 bases, with 15 bases between them. Germline CDR1 is SGHTA and CDR2 is FQGNSA. CDR3 length equals 15 residues. The CDR3 DNA reads as TGTGCCAGCAGCCCGTACCGGGGCCCGAATGAAAAACTGTTTTTT. It specifies CASSPYRGPNEKLFF. Complete variable domain (other parts from reference TRBV7-2 and TRBJ1-4): GAGVSQSPSNKVTEKGKDVELRCDPISGHTALYWYRQSLGQGLEFLIYFQGNSAPDKSGLPSDRFSAERTGGSVSTLTIQRTQQEDSAVYLCASSPYRGPNEKLFFGSGTQLSVL.

J is TRBJ1-5 and V is TRBV19, with 7 bases aligning to TRBD1. Trimming removed 4 bases from V and 5 bases from J; junction bases left unmatched: 5. Germline assignment: CDR1 LNHDA and CDR2 SQIVND (reference sequence). The CDR3 has 14 residues. Here the CDR3 DNA reads TGTGCCAGTAGTAAAGACAGGGCAGATCAGCCCCAGCATTTT. This sequence encodes CASSKDRADQPQHF.

This clone was detected only once. The chain recombines TRBV29-1 with TRBJ1-1; D unresolved. The germline CDR1 and CDR2 sequences are SQVTM and ANQGSEA. The CDR3 length is 15 residues. Between the trimmed V and J ends, which lost 1 base and 1 base, there was a span of 13 bases. CDR3 in amino acids: CSVEARMEGNTEAFF. DNA of the CDR3: TGCAGCGTTGAAGCCCGGATGGAGGGGAACACTGAAGCTTTCTTT.

The chain uses TRBV5-1 and TRBJ2-7; TRBD1 matches at 9 bases. J gave up 4 bases and V 1 base, and 6 bases lay outside the gene matches. The CDR3 is 15 residues long. Germline-derived CDR1 and CDR2 are SGHRS and YFSETQ. In nucleotides, the CDR3 is TGCGCCAGCAGCTTGCGACAGGGGGGACAATACGAGCAGTACTTC. Translated: CASSLRQGGQYEQYF.

The rearrangement joins TRBV18 to TRBJ2-5, with D possibly matching TRBD2 (5 bases). This CDR3 is 13 amino acids long. Germline V gene data show CDR1 as KGHSH and CDR2 as LQKENI. V was trimmed by 3 bases and J by 2 bases, leaving 7 bases between them. The chain's CDR3 is CASSPREQETQYF. CDR3 DNA: TGTGCCAGCTCACCTCGGGAACAAGAGACCCAGTACTTC.

V is TRBV3-1 (or the pseudogene TRBV3-2) and J is TRBJ2-7; no definite D call. Germline assignment: CDR1 LGHDT and CDR2 YNNKEL (reference sequence). This CDR3 is 14 amino acids long. V lost 2 bases and J 2 bases, leaving 10 bases between the germline ends. This CDR3 reads CASSQYMETYEQYF. For the CDR3, the DNA is TGTGCCAGCAGCCAATACATGGAGACCTACGAGCAGTACTTC.

The rearrangement uses TRBV12-3 or TRBV12-4 and TRBJ2-1, with D unclear. Trimming cost V 2 bases and J 9 bases, with 2 bases left between them. This CDR3 is 10 amino acids long. The CDR3: CASSLSEQFF. The CDR3 nucleotides are TGTGCCAGCAGTTTAAGTGAGCAGTTCTTC.